A selection of T cell receptor beta chains follows, all from one sample in a study of T cells after yellow fever vaccination. TCRdb reanalysed the 5' RACE reads using MiXCR and keeps one entry per CDR3 protein. This sample has some 260,000 distinct CDR3 sequences, with roughly 5.6% found just once. The specimen comprised CD4+ T cells sorted from PBMCs, sampled on the day of the yellow fever booster vaccination. These receptors originate from a man younger than 30 who received the YFV17D yellow fever vaccine. CDR3s include the opening cysteine and the closing phenylalanine or tryptophan. Fields, in order: D gene, V gene, J gene, clone size, CDR3 protein, CDR3 DNA. D genes are given only for firm matches. Size tells how often a clone was seen (once, few, many) or the class of an expanded clone, and some rows leave it out.

>NA|TRBV4-2|TRBJ2-3|NA
CASSQEGRWTTDTQYF
TGTGCCAGCAGCCAAGAGGGCAGGTGGACCACAGATACGCAGTATTTT
>NA|TRBV7-2|TRBJ1-2|few
CASSLLGTNYGYTF
TGTGCCAGCAGCTTACTTGGGACCAACTATGGCTACACCTTC
>TRBD2|TRBV12-3/TRBV12-4|TRBJ2-2|few
CASSFRLAGGLHTGELFF
TGTGCCAGCAGTTTCAGACTAGCGGGGGGGCTACACACCGGGGAGCTGTTTTTT
>NA|TRBV5-1|TRBJ1-6|NA
CASSLRTGSLSPLHF
TGCGCCAGCAGCTTAAGGACGGGCAGCCTTTCACCCCTCCACTTT
>TRBD1|TRBV5-1|TRBJ2-3|NA
CASSSYPGGEGTDTQYF
TGCGCCAGCAGCTCGTATCCAGGGGGCGAGGGCACAGATACGCAGTATTTT
>NA|TRBV9|TRBJ2-3|many
CASRARGGFRTDTQYF
TGTGCCAGCAGGGCCCGGGGCGGATTCCGCACAGATACGCAGTATTTT
>NA|TRBV7-9|TRBJ1-1|many
CASSLPVGQGAFF
TGTGCCAGCAGCTTACCAGTGGGGCAGGGGGCTTTCTTT
>NA|TRBV7-9|TRBJ2-5|NA
CASSWRGPTQYF
TGTGCCAGCAGCTGGCGCGGACCTACCCAGTACTTC
>TRBD2|TRBV7-2|TRBJ2-5|NA
CASSLALGGVETQYF
TGTGCCAGCAGCTTAGCGCTTGGGGGGGTGGAGACCCAGTACTTC
>NA|TRBV7-2|TRBJ1-1|few
CASSLARADTEAFF
TGTGCCAGCAGCTTAGCGCGGGCGGACACTGAAGCTTTCTTT
>NA|TRBV5-1|TRBJ2-7|few
CASSLAASHEQYF
TGCGCCAGCAGCTTGGCCGCATCCCACGAGCAGTACTTC
>TRBD1|TRBV27|TRBJ1-5|NA
CASRKGGQSNQPQHF
TGTGCCAGCAGAAAGGGGGGACAGAGCAATCAGCCCCAGCATTTT
>NA|TRBV2|TRBJ2-2|NA
CASSPRGGAAGELFF
TGTGCCAGCTCCCCCAGGGGAGGGGCGGCCGGGGAGCTGTTTTTT
>NA|TRBV20-1|TRBJ1-2|NA
CSALTVNGYTF
TGCAGTGCGCTCACAGTGAATGGCTACACCTTC
>NA|TRBV7-2|TRBJ1-2|many
CASSPPDSLDGYTF
TGTGCCAGCAGCCCTCCGGACAGCTTAGATGGCTACACCTTC